The 30 T cell receptor beta chains below were found in one sample sequenced in a study of OX40 agonist ivuxolimab in advanced cancers. Profiling relied on immunoSEQ multiplex PCR, and the TCRdb table lists in-frame clones only, not all of them. The sample includes tens of thousands of clones, 80% to 90% of them seen just once. Sequenced material: CD4+ or CD8+ T cells sorted from blood, taken in a trial of the OX40 agonist ivuxolimab. These receptors came from an adult with an advanced solid tumor such as melanoma, head and neck, liver or kidney cancer.

The chain combines TRBV28 with TRBJ1-2; D is perhaps TRBD1 (6 bases). Trimming removed 5 bases from V and 0 bases from J, with 13 bases in between. The CDR3 has 15 residues. Germline CDR1 reads MDHEN; CDR2 reads SYDVKM. CDR3: CASSSNRVSNYGYTF. CDR3 in DNA: TGTGCCAGCAGTAGTAACAGGGTTTCTAACTATGGCTACACCTTC.

The chain has TRBV9 and TRBJ2-3; no reliable D call. CDR3 size: 12 residues. V lost 3 bases and J lost 2, with 4 bases in between. Looked up from germline, CDR1 is SGDLS and CDR2 is YYNGEE. CDR3 in amino acids: CASSDHTDTQYF. The CDR3 DNA sequence: TGTGCCAGCAGCGACCACACAGATACGCAGTATTTT.

The rearrangement links TRBV5-1 to TRBJ2-4; D is ambiguous. In germline, CDR1 is SGHRS, CDR2 YFSETQ. The CDR3 extends over 13 amino acids. V lost 1 base and J lost 8, with 10 bases in between. CDR3 sequence (DNA): TGCGCCAGCAGCTTGATAGGGTATGACATTCAGTACTTC. It is translated as CASSLIGYDIQYF.

The CDR3 reads CASSVEGNGWETQYF. The CDR3 DNA reads as TGTGCCAGCAGCGTAGAAGGGAACGGCTGGGAGACCCAGTACTTC. This chain uses TRBV9 with TRBJ2-5; D is unresolved. V was pared by 0 bases and J by 5 bases, with 14 bases between. Per germline, CDR1 SGDLS and CDR2 YYNGEE. There are 15 residues in the CDR3.

With respect to this clone: The same CDR3 can be traced to other DNA sequences in this sample. V usage is TRBV27 and J usage is TRBJ1-1; tentative D call: TRBD1 (5 bases). The CDR3 has 13 residues. The germline V and J ends were trimmed by 3 bases and 1 base, with 6 bases remaining between them. Germline-derived CDR1 and CDR2 are MNHEY and SMNVEV (reference sequence). The CDR3: CASSLGGNTEAFF. CDR3 coding DNA: TGTGCCAGCAGTTTGGGGGGGAACACTGAAGCTTTCTTT.

In its sample, this clone was seen once. The V and J genes are TRBV10-3 and TRBJ2-3, with 10 bases identical to TRBD2. The CDR3 loop spans 17 amino acids. The ends lost 5 bases at V and 4 bases at J; junction bases unmatched: 12. Germline loops: CDR1 ENHRY, CDR2 SYGVKD. The chain's CDR3 is CAISSTEGLAGADTQYF. The CDR3 coding sequence is TGTGCCATCAGTTCGACGGAGGGGCTAGCGGGGGCAGATACGCAGTATTTT.

The chain's CDR3 is CASSYPRGQWGQFF. The CDR3 coding sequence is TGTGCCAGCAGCTATCCCAGGGGGCAGTGGGGTCAGTTCTTC. The chain carries TRBV5-6 and TRBJ2-1; TRBD1 matches at 8 bases. In germline, CDR1 is SGHDT, CDR2 YYEEEE. V lost 3 bases to trimming and J lost 13 bases; unmatched junction nucleotides: 12. The CDR3 spans 14 residues.

The genes are TRBV30 and TRBJ1-2; D not resolved. Trimming shortened V by 0 bases and J by 1 base, and 21 bases separated the two germline ends. Per germline, CDR1 GTSNPN and CDR2 SVGIG (reference sequence). The CDR3 extends over 18 amino acids. In nucleotides, the CDR3 is TGTGCCTGGAGTGTATTGCCCTTGGAAGGCAACGTTAACTATGGCTACACCTTC. Translation gives CAWSVLPLEGNVNYGYTF.

The V and J genes are TRBV9 and TRBJ2-1; 7 bases agree with TRBD2. The CDR3 length is 16 residues. V lost 0 bases, J lost 4 bases, and 7 bases stayed unmatched. Germline V gives CDR1 SGDLS, CDR2 YYNGEE. The CDR3 sequence is CASSVEVAGEYNEQFF. In DNA form, the CDR3 reads TGTGCCAGCAGCGTAGAGGTGGCGGGGGAATACAATGAGCAGTTCTTC.

V and J are TRBV27 and TRBJ2-7; D not certain. This CDR3 contains 14 residues. Germline V CDR1 and CDR2: MNHEY, SMNVEV (reference sequence). With 3 bases removed from V and 4 bases from J, the gap between germline ends came to 13 bases. The CDR3 here is CASSFGPSSYEQYV. The CDR3 coding sequence is TGTGCCAGCAGTTTTGGCCCTAGTAGTTACGAGCAGTACGTC.

The rearrangement links TRBV5-6 to TRBJ2-2; TRBD1 matches at 7 bases. Trimming took 2 bases from V and 13 from J; bases not matched to a gene: 14. Germline assignment: CDR1 SGHDT and CDR2 YYEEEE. The CDR3 has 15 residues. In nucleotides, the CDR3 is TGTGCCAGCAGCTTACGGGACAGTTATTCCCATGGGCTGTTTTTT. Its protein is CASSLRDSYSHGLFF.

The J gene is TRBJ1-2, the V gene TRBV7-9; possible D gene TRBD1, 5 bases. Germline assignment: CDR1 SEHNR and CDR2 FQNEAQ (reference sequence). CDR3 length: 14 amino acids. Between the trimmed V and J ends, which lost 3 bases and 2 bases, there was a span of 10 bases. The CDR3 DNA is TGTGCCAGCAGCTTGGGGGACTCGAACTATGGCTACACCTTC. Translating gives CASSLGDSNYGYTF.

The chain carries TRBV7-9 and TRBJ2-1; 8 bases align to TRBD2. Per the germline V gene, CDR1 is SEHNR and CDR2 is FQNEAQ (reference sequence). The CDR3 runs 16 residues. Trimming at V came to 1 base and at J to 9 bases, leaving 11 bases not matched to a gene. CDR3 region: CASSLGSSGAFGEQFF. The DNA of the CDR3 is TGTGCCAGCAGCTTAGGGAGTAGCGGGGCCTTCGGTGAGCAGTTCTTC.

Sample share makes this clone medium-sized. The rearrangement links TRBV6-5 to TRBJ2-7, with D possibly called TRBD1 or TRBD2 (5 bases each). Germline CDR1 is MNHEY and CDR2 is SVGAGI. This CDR3 is built from 13 residues. The germline V and J ends were trimmed by 6 bases and 6 bases, with 15 bases remaining between them. The CDR3 DNA follows: TGTGCCAGCAGCTCCGGGACCCTAGGCGAGCAGTACTTC. This codes for CASSSGTLGEQYF.

The chain employs TRBV19 and TRBJ1-2; D not certain. CDR3 size: 14 residues. The ends were cut back, 5 bases at V and 4 bases at J, with 14 bases in the middle. Germline V gives CDR1 LNHDA, CDR2 SQIVND (reference sequence). In nucleotides, the CDR3 is TGTGCCAGTAGTCAAATTCCCTCCCTCTATGGCTACACCTTC. Translating gives CASSQIPSLYGYTF. Together with reference TRBV19 and TRBJ1-2, the CDR3 gives the full variable domain: DGGITQSPKYLFRKEGQNVTLSCEQNLNHDAMYWYRQDPGQGLRLIYYSQIVNDFQKGDIAEGYSVSREKKESFPLTVTSAQKNPTAFYLCASSQIPSLYGYTFGSGTRLTVV.

The V and J genes are TRBV2 and TRBJ2-7; D call uncertain. V was trimmed by 6 bases and J by 4 bases, leaving 13 bases between them. The CDR3 has 13 amino acids. Germline assignment: CDR1 SNHLY and CDR2 FYNNEI. The CDR3 bases are TGTGCCAGCAGATTCCAACAAGGGTACGAGCAGTACTTC. It translates to CASRFQQGYEQYF. Full variable domain (missing parts from reference TRBV2 and TRBJ2-7): EPEVTQTPSHQVTQMGQEVILRCVPISNHLYFYWYRQILGQKVEFLVSFYNNEISEKSEIFDDQFSVERPDGSNFTLKIRSTKLEDSAMYFCASRFQQGYEQYFGPGTRLTVT.

This sequence joins TRBV9 and TRBJ1-2; D might be TRBD1 (6 bases). The V and J ends lost 3 bases and 6 bases respectively, with 18 bases between them. The CDR3 is made up of 15 amino acids. Germline CDR1 reads SGDLS; CDR2 reads YYNGEE. This CDR3 is CASSASLGGGHGYTF. The CDR3, as DNA: TGTGCCAGCAGCGCCTCTCTCGGGGGGGGGCATGGCTACACCTTC.

V usage is TRBV7-6 and J usage is TRBJ2-2; 8 nucleotides align to TRBD2. The germline V gene encodes CDR1 SGHVS and CDR2 FNYEAQ. V dropped 5 bases and J dropped 1; count of bases not matched to a gene: 3. This CDR3 contains 15 residues. CDR3 in amino acids: CASSVAGGNTGELFF. The DNA for the CDR3 is TGTGCCAGCAGCGTGGCGGGAGGGAACACCGGGGAGCTGTTTTTT.

On this clone itself: This sample also contains other DNA sequences that code for the same CDR3. This chain uses TRBV27 with TRBJ2-7; D gene unclear. The CDR3 is 11 amino acids. Germline loops: CDR1 MNHEY, CDR2 SMNVEV (reference sequence). The V gene lost 3 bases and the J gene lost 4 bases, with 4 bases spanning the gap. CDR3 DNA sequence: TGTGCCAGCAGTTTGGGTTACGAGCAGTACTTC. Translation: CASSLGYEQYF.

The chain is built from TRBV7-9 and TRBJ2-7, with 7 bases lining up with TRBD2. Germline-derived CDR1 and CDR2 are SEHNR and FQNEAQ (reference sequence). This CDR3 contains 17 residues. V trimming: 5 bases; J trimming: 3 bases; junction bases outside the gene matches: 16. The CDR3 coding sequence is TGTGCCAGCAGCAGACCTCCTGGGGCGGGAGTGTACTACGAGCAGTACTTC. As protein: CASSRPPGAGVYYEQYF. Together with reference TRBV7-9 and TRBJ2-7, the CDR3 gives the full variable domain: DTGVSQNPRHKITKRGQNVTFRCDPISEHNRLYWYRQTLGQGPEFLTYFQNEAQLEKSRLLSDRFSAERPKGSFSTLEIQRTEQGDSAMYLCASSRPPGAGVYYEQYFGPGTRLTVT.

J is TRBJ2-1 and V is TRBV5-1; 9 nucleotides align to TRBD2. CDR1 SGHRS and CDR2 YFSETQ come from the germline V gene. V gave up 0 bases and J gave up 2 bases; unmatched junction bases: 12. There are 19 residues in the CDR3. DNA of the CDR3: TGCGCCAGCAGCTTGGGGCCCCCTCTAGCGGGAACCGCCTACAATGAGCAGTTCTTC. Amino acids: CASSLGPPLAGTAYNEQFF.

This clone was seen a handful of times. V usage is TRBV25-1 and J usage is TRBJ1-1, with D hard to call. The CDR3 spans 11 residues. The V end was cut by 3 bases, the J end by 4 bases, with 3 bases between. CDR1 and CDR2 (germline): MGHDK, SYGVNS. In DNA, the CDR3 is TGTGCCAGCAGTGATCCCACTGAAGCTTTCTTT. Its translation: CASSDPTEAFF.

This sequence joins TRBV4-2 and TRBJ2-5; 8 nucleotides align to TRBD2. Germline-derived CDR1 and CDR2 are LGHNA and YNFKEQ. J lost 1 base, V lost 4 bases, and 2 bases had no gene match. The CDR3 contains 14 residues. This CDR3 is CASSLGLAQETQYF. CDR3 DNA: TGTGCCAGCAGCCTCGGACTAGCCCAAGAGACCCAGTACTTC.

The chain recombines TRBV7-9 with TRBJ2-1; TRBD2 agrees at 8 bases. The CDR3 covers 15 residues. After removal of 7 bases from V and 6 bases from J, the junction contained 11 bases not matched to a gene. Germline CDR1 SEHNR, CDR2 FQNEAQ (reference sequence). The CDR3 region has the DNA TGTGCCAGCATCAAAGACGGGGGGGTTGGCAATGAGCAGTTCTTC. This sequence encodes CASIKDGGVGNEQFF.

The count of this clone is one. The rearrangement links TRBV29-1 to TRBJ2-1; no firm D call. The CDR3 is 12 residues long. The V end lost 2 bases, the J end lost 3 bases, and 5 bases lay between the germline ends. Germline CDR1 reads SQVTM; CDR2 reads ANQGSEA. The chain's CDR3 is CSVEQFYNEQFF. The CDR3 DNA follows: TGCAGCGTTGAACAGTTCTACAATGAGCAGTTCTTC.

This chain joins TRBV29-1 and TRBJ2-1; no definite D call. Germline V CDR1 and CDR2: SQVTM, ANQGSEA. V was shortened by 7 bases and J by 4 bases, with 17 bases between the two germline ends. This CDR3 is built from 14 residues. CDR3 bases: TGCAGCGACGCCCTCAGAGACGAGTACAATGAGCAGTTCTTC. This sequence encodes CSDALRDEYNEQFF.

To note about this clone: The likely explanation is a read error, given a far larger clone one base away. This chain uses TRBV4-2 with TRBJ2-1, with a possible D match to TRBD1 (6 bases). V lost 0 bases to trimming and J lost 0 bases, with 15 bases between them. The CDR3 loop spans 18 amino acids. CDR1 and CDR2 (germline): LGHNA, YNFKEQ. The CDR3 DNA reads as TGTGCCAGCAGCCAAGAAGGGTTACAGGGTAGCTCCTACAATGAGCAGTTCTTC. Translation: CASSQEGLQGSSYNEQFF.

A few counts support this clone. The chain combines TRBV27 with TRBJ1-2, with D uncertain. CDR1 and CDR2 (germline): MNHEY, SMNVEV (reference sequence). The V end lost 6 bases, the J end lost 8 bases, and 16 bases lay between the germline ends. The CDR3 totals 13 residues. This CDR3 is CASSLQREGGYTF. The CDR3 nucleotides read TGTGCCAGCAGCTTGCAGCGGGAAGGGGGCTACACCTTC.

The J gene is TRBJ1-1, the V gene TRBV7-9; D is ambiguous. The CDR3 runs 13 residues. Trimming took off 6 bases at V and 1 base at J, with 9 bases between the two ends. Germline-derived CDR1 and CDR2 are SEHNR and FQNEAQ (reference sequence). CDR3 sequence: CASRDAGNTEAFF. As DNA, the CDR3 is TGTGCCAGCAGGGATGCAGGGAACACTGAAGCTTTCTTT.

This chain connects TRBV12-5 to TRBJ1-2; D not certain. The length of the CDR3 is 13 residues. Germline V gene sequence: CDR1 LGHNT, CDR2 FRNRAP. V was clipped by 1 base and J by 2 bases, with 5 bases between them. Written as DNA, the CDR3 is TGTGCTAGTGGTTTGGCAGTCAACTATGGCTACACCTTC. Translating it yields CASGLAVNYGYTF. Supplemented by reference TRBV12-5 and TRBJ1-2, the full variable domain reads DARVTQTPRHKVTEMGQEVTMRCQPILGHNTVFWYRQTMMQGLELLAYFRNRAPLDDSGMPKDRFSAEMPDATLATLKIQPSEPRDSAVYFCASGLAVNYGYTFGSGTRLTVV.